The source of this T cell receptor (beta chain) is a study of OX40 agonist ivuxolimab in advanced cancers. Study information: Earlier treatment with anti-PD-1, anti-PD-L1 or anti-CTLA-4 was permitted, and 35% to 40% had received some. One hepatocellular carcinoma and a couple of cutaneous melanoma patients partially responded.

Trimming shortened V by 2 bases and J by 4 bases, and 16 bases separated the two germline ends. The length of the CDR3 is 16 residues. CDR1 SGHTS and CDR2 YDEGEE come from the germline V gene. Produced via immunoSEQ multiplex PCR; TCRdb's table is partial and in-frame only. The sample has about 150,000 clones, 75% to 95% seen once. The sample consisted of CD4+ or CD8+ T cells sorted from blood, taken in a trial of the OX40 agonist ivuxolimab. The chain joins TRBV5-8 to TRBJ1-5; D uncertain. The source is an adult with an advanced solid tumor such as melanoma, head and neck, liver or kidney cancer. In DNA, the CDR3 is TGTGCCAGCAGCTTTGTAGGGCCACGAACGAATCAGCCCCAGCATTTT. Translating gives CASSFVGPRTNQPQHF. Combining the CDR3 with reference TRBV5-8 and TRBJ1-5 gives the whole variable domain EAGVTQSPTHLIKTRGQQATLRCSPISGHTSVYWYQQALGLGLQFLLWYDEGEERNRGNFPPRFSGRQFPNYSSELNVNALELEDSALYLCASSFVGPRTNQPQHFGDGTRLSIL.